The 22 T cell receptor beta chains presented below share a single source sample, sequenced in a study of CD8 T cells in Susac syndrome. Random hexamers were used to reverse transcribe an amount of roughly 0.5 to 1 ug RNA. From the immunoSEQ multiplex PCR reads, TCRdb called clonotypes with MiXCR, one entry per CDR3 protein. The data contain around 270,000 distinct CDR3 sequences, about 82% of them singletons. Input material: CD8+ T cells from PBMCs. The origin of the receptors is a human donor with multiple sclerosis.

V is TRBV27 and J is TRBJ2-3, with D hard to call. This CDR3 is built from 16 residues. Per the germline V gene, CDR1 is MNHEY and CDR2 is SMNVEV (reference sequence). The ends were cut back, 4 bases at V and 3 bases at J, with 17 bases in the middle. The CDR3 spells CASSSTDLSGTDTQYF. CDR3 nucleotide sequence: TGTGCCAGCAGTTCCACCGACTTGAGTGGGACAGATACGCAGTATTTT.

The genes are TRBV15 and TRBJ1-1, with TRBD1 matching 10 bases. This CDR3 is built from 15 residues. With 4 bases clipped from V and 3 bases from J, the junction kept 5 bases outside the gene matches. Per the germline V gene, CDR1 is LNHNV and CDR2 is YYDKDF (reference sequence). The CDR3 region has the DNA TGTGCCACCAGCACCCGACAGGGGGCGGACACTGAAGCTTTCTTT. Translation gives CATSTRQGADTEAFF. Looking up the rest from reference TRBV15 and TRBJ1-1 gives the full variable domain: DAMVIQNPRYQVTQFGKPVTLSCSQTLNHNVMYWYQQKSSQAPKLLFHYYDKDFNNEADTPDNFQSRRPNTSFCFLDIRSPGLGDTAMYLCATSTRQGADTEAFFGQGTRLTVV.

In its sample, this clonotype was seen a few times. The chain carries TRBV24-1 and TRBJ2-1, with a possible D match to TRBD1 (6 bases). Germline CDR1 and CDR2: KGHDR and SFDVKD. Trimming took 5 bases from V and 9 from J, leaving 13 bases between them. This CDR3 region has 13 residues. The CDR3: CATSALQGTEQFF. CDR3 DNA: TGTGCCACCAGTGCCCTTCAGGGGACTGAGCAGTTCTTC.

This chain links TRBV20-1 with TRBJ1-1; no clear D. The CDR3 is made up of 11 amino acids. Germline assignment: CDR1 DFQATT and CDR2 SNEGSKA (reference sequence). Trimming pared 3 bases from V and 13 bases from J, leaving 15 bases between. CDR3 protein: CSASFRSFDFF. CDR3 DNA: TGCAGTGCTAGTTTTCGGTCTTTTGATTTCTTT.

The gene calls are TRBV4-3 and TRBJ1-3; D not certain. Germline assignment: CDR1 LGHNA and CDR2 YSLEER. The CDR3 loop spans 17 amino acids. The ends were cut back, 2 bases at V and 0 bases at J, with 14 bases in the middle. DNA for the CDR3: TGCGCCAGCAGCCAATCCAAGGCCCGCTTCTCTGGAAACACCATATATTTT. Residues: CASSQSKARFSGNTIYF.

This rearrangement joins TRBV7-8 to TRBJ2-5; the match to TRBD1 covers 10 bases. V lost 5 bases, J lost 7 bases, and 13 bases stayed unmatched. From germline, CDR1 is SGHVS and CDR2 FQNEAQ. There are 16 residues in the CDR3. This CDR3 is CASSKIGTGVGWTQYF. The CDR3 DNA follows: TGTGCCAGCAGCAAAATCGGGACAGGGGTAGGATGGACCCAGTACTTC. The complete variable domain, with remaining parts taken from reference TRBV7-8 and TRBJ2-5, reads GAGVSQSPRYKVAKRGQDVALRCDPISGHVSLFWYQQALGQGPEFLTYFQNEAQLDKSGLPSDRFFAERPEGSVSTLKIQRTQQEDSAVYLCASSKIGTGVGWTQYFGPGTRLLVL.

This clonotype is a singleton in its sample. The rearrangement uses TRBV27 and TRBJ1-1, with D perhaps matching TRBD1 (5 bases). The CDR3 extends over 15 amino acids. V lost 1 base to trimming and J lost 4 bases, with 13 bases between them. Germline CDR1 is MNHEY and CDR2 is SMNVEV (reference sequence). The CDR3 DNA reads TGTGCCAGCAGTTTATTGGCAGGGAAGACCACTGAAGCTTTCTTT. Translating gives CASSLLAGKTTEAFF.

This chain links TRBV28 with TRBJ1-5; D call uncertain. There are 14 residues in the CDR3. Germline V gene lookup returns CDR1 MDHEN and CDR2 SYDVKM. V was cut by 1 base and J by 3 bases, with 7 bases left in between. The CDR3 reads CASSLYGFNQPQHF. The CDR3 DNA sequence: TGTGCCAGCAGTTTATATGGGTTCAATCAGCCCCAGCATTTT.

The chain has TRBV9 and TRBJ2-1; 14 bases are a match to TRBD2. V was pared by 1 base and J by 12 bases, with 9 bases of the junction left unmatched. Germline V CDR1 and CDR2: SGDLS, YYNGEE. This CDR3 has 16 residues. CDR3 DNA sequence: TGTGCCAGCAGCGTATCTGCGACTAGCGGGAGGGAATTGCAGTTCTTC. Encoded protein: CASSVSATSGRELQFF. Complete variable domain (other parts from reference TRBV9 and TRBJ2-1): DSGVTQTPKHLITATGQRVTLRCSPRSGDLSVYWYQQSLDQGLQFLIQYYNGEERAKGNILERFSAQQFPDLHSELNLSSLELGDSALYFCASSVSATSGRELQFFGPGTRLTVL.

The chain uses TRBV11-2 and TRBJ1-1; D might be TRBD1 (5 bases). Looked up from germline, CDR1 is SGHAT and CDR2 is FQNNGV. The CDR3 length is 17 residues. V lost 4 bases and J 0 bases, leaving 18 bases between the germline ends. The CDR3 protein is CASSSIGAGWLNTEAFF. In nucleotides, the CDR3 is TGTGCCAGCAGCTCCATTGGGGCAGGATGGTTGAACACTGAAGCTTTCTTT. Based on the CDR3 plus reference TRBV11-2 and TRBJ1-1, the full variable domain is EAGVAQSPRYKIIEKRQSVAFWCNPISGHATLYWYQQILGQGPKLLIQFQNNGVVDDSQLPKDRFSAERLKGVDSTLKIQPAKLEDSAVYLCASSSIGAGWLNTEAFFGQGTRLTVV.

Only one count was recorded for this clonotype. The chain uses TRBV6-2 or TRBV6-3 and TRBJ1-2; the D gene is possibly TRBD1 (6 bases). Per the germline V gene, CDR1 is MNHEY and CDR2 is SVGEGT. The germline V and J ends were trimmed by 8 bases and 2 bases, with 18 bases remaining between them. CDR3 length equals 15 residues. DNA of the CDR3: TGTGCCAGCGCGGGGGGGGCCGCCTTCAACTATGGCTACACCTTC. It is translated as CASAGGAAFNYGYTF.

This chain uses TRBV10-3 with TRBJ2-1, with 9 bases matching TRBD1. V gave up 6 bases and J gave up 2 bases; unmatched junction bases: 5. This CDR3 is built from 15 residues. Germline-derived CDR1 and CDR2 are ENHRY and SYGVKD. The CDR3 protein is CAIRRTGEAYNEQFF. CDR3 nucleotide sequence: TGTGCCATCAGACGGACAGGGGAAGCCTACAATGAGCAGTTCTTC.

The gene calls are TRBV28 and TRBJ1-1, with 7 positions matching TRBD1. CDR1 and CDR2 (germline): MDHEN, SYDVKM. J was trimmed by 0 bases and V by 2 bases; bases with no gene match: 6. The CDR3 is made up of 16 amino acids. CDR3 nucleotides: TGTGCCAGCAGTTTAACGACAGGGAACATGAACACTGAAGCTTTCTTT. Translated, it gives CASSLTTGNMNTEAFF.

The genes are TRBV30 and TRBJ1-2; 9 nucleotides line up with TRBD1. The CDR3 loop spans 12 amino acids. V shed 5 bases and J 5 bases; nucleotides not matched to a gene: 3. CDR1 and CDR2 from the germline V gene are GTSNPN and SVGIG (reference sequence). For the CDR3, the DNA is TGTGCCTGGCGGACAGGGGTGTATGGCTACACCTTC. As protein: CAWRTGVYGYTF.

The chain is built from TRBV13 and TRBJ2-7; TRBD1 matches at 8 bases. This CDR3 is 16 amino acids long. Germline-derived CDR1 and CDR2 are PRHDT and FYEKMQ (reference sequence). The ends lost 1 base at V and 0 bases at J; junction bases unmatched: 5. Here the CDR3 DNA reads TGTGCCAGCAGCTTAGCGGGACAGGTCAGCTCCTACGAGCAGTACTTC. Protein product: CASSLAGQVSSYEQYF. Looking up the rest from reference TRBV13 and TRBJ2-7 gives the full variable domain: AAGVIQSPRHLIKEKRETATLKCYPIPRHDTVYWYQQGPGQDPQFLISFYEKMQSDKGSIPDRFSAQQFSDYHSELNMSSLELGDSALYFCASSLAGQVSSYEQYFGPGTRLTVT.

The chain combines TRBV7-9 with TRBJ2-7, with unresolved D. This CDR3 comprises 14 residues. Germline-derived CDR1 and CDR2 are SEHNR and FQNEAQ (reference sequence). With 0 bases removed from V and 2 bases from J, the gap between germline ends came to 8 bases. Here the CDR3 DNA reads TGTGCCAGCAGCTTAGCTGAACGAACCTACGAGCAGTACTTC. This sequence encodes CASSLAERTYEQYF.

This chain joins TRBV6-1 and TRBJ1-5; TRBD1 matches 11 bases. The CDR3 sequence is 16 residues long. Trimming took 6 bases from V and 11 from J; bases not matched to a gene: 15. Germline assignment: CDR1 MNHNS and CDR2 SASEGT. CDR3 nucleotide sequence: TGTGCCAGCAGCCTCCCGGGACAGGGGGTTCAAAGGGCCCAGCATTTT. It translates to CASSLPGQGVQRAQHF.

In DNA, the CDR3 is TGTGCCAGCAGCCGTAGGGTAGCGGGAATGGGAGAGCAGTTCTTC. It specifies CASSRRVAGMGEQFF. The chain links TRBV6-5 to TRBJ2-1; 8 bases agree with TRBD2. The CDR3 consists of 15 residues. Per the germline V gene, CDR1 is MNHEY and CDR2 is SVGAGI. The J segment lost 10 bases and the V segment lost 6 bases, leaving 14 bases of the junction unmatched.

This chain joins TRBV14 and TRBJ2-7; D is undetermined. The length of the CDR3 is 12 residues. The germline V gene encodes CDR1 SGHDN and CDR2 FVKESK. V lost 0 bases, J lost 2 bases, and 2 bases lay in between. Here the CDR3 reads CASSQETYEQYF. The CDR3 DNA is TGTGCCAGCAGCCAAGAAACCTACGAGCAGTACTTC.

In its sample, this clonotype was seen a few times. The rearrangement joins TRBV7-2 to TRBJ1-1; TRBD1 might be the D (6 bases). Trimming removed 0 bases from V and 4 bases from J, with 12 bases in between. Germline CDR1 reads SGHTA; CDR2 reads FQGNSA. This CDR3 is built from 15 residues. CDR3 residues: CASSLASTGITEAFF. In DNA, the CDR3 is TGTGCCAGCAGCTTAGCTAGTACAGGGATCACTGAAGCTTTCTTT.

The chain employs TRBV19 and TRBJ2-7, with a possible D match to TRBD1 (5 bases). The CDR3 spans 14 residues. Per germline, CDR1 LNHDA and CDR2 SQIVND (reference sequence). The V end lost 10 bases, the J end lost 2 bases, and 18 bases lay between the germline ends. The CDR3 DNA follows: TGTGCCACTAAGGCAGGGATAGGGGCCTACGAGCAGTACTTC. Translated, it gives CATKAGIGAYEQYF.

V gene TRBV7-4 combines with J gene TRBJ1-2; no clear D. The ends were cut back, 5 bases at V and 6 bases at J, with 16 bases in the middle. This CDR3 region has 14 residues. Germline lookup yields CDR1 SGHVT and CDR2 SQSDAQ. CDR3 amino acids: CASSIPGGTDGYTF. In DNA form, the CDR3 reads TGTGCCAGCAGCATCCCGGGAGGAACGGATGGCTACACCTTC.